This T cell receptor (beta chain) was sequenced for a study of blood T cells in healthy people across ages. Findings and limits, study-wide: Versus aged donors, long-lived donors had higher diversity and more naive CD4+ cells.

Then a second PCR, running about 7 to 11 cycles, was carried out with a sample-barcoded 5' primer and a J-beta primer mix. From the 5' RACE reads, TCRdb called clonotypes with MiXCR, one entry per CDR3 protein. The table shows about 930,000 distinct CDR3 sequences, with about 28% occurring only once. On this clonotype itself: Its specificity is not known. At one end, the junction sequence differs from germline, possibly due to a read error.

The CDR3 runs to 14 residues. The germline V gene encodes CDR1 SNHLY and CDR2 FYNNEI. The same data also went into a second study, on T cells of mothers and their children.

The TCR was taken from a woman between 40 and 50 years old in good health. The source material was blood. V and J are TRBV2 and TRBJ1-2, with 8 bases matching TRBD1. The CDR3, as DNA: TGTGCCACGAGTCAGGGGGCTCTCAACTACGGCTACACCTTC. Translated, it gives CATSQGALNYGYTF.